This TCR beta chain was sequenced during a study of type 1 regulatory T cells. TCRdb re-analysed the reads in MiXCR, keeping a single row per CDR3 protein. The data hold about 71,000 distinct CDR3 sequences, with roughly 20% observed a single time. As regards this clonotype: The antigen remains undetermined.

General study findings and limits: Compared with non-type 1 regulatory T cells, type 1 regulatory T cells showed a more restricted TCR repertoire.

Looked up from germline, CDR1 is SEHNR and CDR2 is FQNEAQ (reference sequence). V gave up 5 bases and J gave up 9 bases, with 17 bases separating them. This CDR3 has 15 residues. The source of this sequence is a human donor in good health. The sequenced material came from cultured type 1 regulatory T (Tr1) cells, either the whole culture or a sorted fraction (not recorded which). The chain combines TRBV7-9 with TRBJ1-6, with D possibly matching TRBD1 (6 bases). Here the CDR3 DNA reads TGTGCCAGCAGCGGTGGACAGTGGGTAGTTTCACCCCTCCACTTT. Its protein product is CASSGGQWVVSPLHF.